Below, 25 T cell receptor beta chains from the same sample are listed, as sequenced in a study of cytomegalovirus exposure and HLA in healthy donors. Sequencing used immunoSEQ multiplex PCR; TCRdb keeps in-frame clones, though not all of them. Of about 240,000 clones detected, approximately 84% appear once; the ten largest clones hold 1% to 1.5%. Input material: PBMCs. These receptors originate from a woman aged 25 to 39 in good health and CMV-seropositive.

CDR3 in amino acids: CASSSGLPGPKAQYF. In DNA, the CDR3 is TGTGCCAGCAGCTCGGGACTGCCGGGGCCTAAGGCCCAGTACTTC. The chain employs TRBV5-4 and TRBJ2-7; weak D call: TRBD2 (6 bases). CDR1 and CDR2 (germline): SGHNT, YYREEE (reference sequence). The CDR3 covers 15 residues. Trimming removed 3 bases at V and 10 bases at J, with 23 bases between.

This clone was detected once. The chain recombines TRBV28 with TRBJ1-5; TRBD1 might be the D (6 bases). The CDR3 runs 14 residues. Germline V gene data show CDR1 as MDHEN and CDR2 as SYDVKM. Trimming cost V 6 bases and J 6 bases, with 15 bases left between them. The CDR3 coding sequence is TGTGCCAGCAGCCAAGCGACAGGACCTCAGCCCCAGCATTTT. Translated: CASSQATGPQPQHF.

The CDR3 nucleotides are TGTGCCATCAGTGAGACGGGCCCGGGACTAGCGGCCTACGAGCAGTACTTC. It yields the protein CAISETGPGLAAYEQYF. This chain joins TRBV10-3 and TRBJ2-7, with TRBD2 matching over 11 bases. The trim removed 2 bases at V and 2 bases at J, leaving 8 bases unmatched. This CDR3 has 17 residues. In germline, CDR1 is ENHRY, CDR2 SYGVKD.

Here the CDR3 reads CASSRLAEETQYF. CDR3 sequence (DNA): TGTGCCAGCAGTCGGCTAGCGGAAGAGACCCAGTACTTC. The chain uses TRBV27 and TRBJ2-5; 7 bases agree with TRBD2. V shed 5 bases and J 3 bases; nucleotides not matched to a gene: 3. The CDR3 runs to 13 residues. Per the germline V gene, CDR1 is MNHEY and CDR2 is SMNVEV (reference sequence).

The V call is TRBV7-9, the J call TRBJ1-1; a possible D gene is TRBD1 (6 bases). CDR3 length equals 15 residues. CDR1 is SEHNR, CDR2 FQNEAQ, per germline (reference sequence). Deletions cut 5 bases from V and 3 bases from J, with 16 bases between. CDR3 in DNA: TGTGCCAGCAGCCCTGGTGGGCAGGGGTACACTGAAGCTTTCTTT. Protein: CASSPGGQGYTEAFF.

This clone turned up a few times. In nucleotides, the CDR3 is TGTGCCAGCAGCTTTGCAGAGACTAACACCGGGGAGCTGTTTTTT. Protein product: CASSFAETNTGELFF. The rearrangement links TRBV7-9 to TRBJ2-2; D gene uncertain. Between the trimmed V and J ends, which lost 3 bases and 2 bases, there was a span of 10 bases. Germline assignment: CDR1 SEHNR and CDR2 FQNEAQ (reference sequence). The CDR3 consists of 15 residues. The full variable domain, completed using reference TRBV7-9 and TRBJ2-2, is DTGVSQNPRHKITKRGQNVTFRCDPISEHNRLYWYRQTLGQGPEFLTYFQNEAQLEKSRLLSDRFSAERPKGSFSTLEIQRTEQGDSAMYLCASSFAETNTGELFFGEGSRLTVL.

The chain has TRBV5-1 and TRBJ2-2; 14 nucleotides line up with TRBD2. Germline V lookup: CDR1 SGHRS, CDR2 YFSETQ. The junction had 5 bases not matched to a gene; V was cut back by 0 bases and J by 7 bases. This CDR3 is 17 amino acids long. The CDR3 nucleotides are TGCGCCAGCAGCTTGGGGGGACTAGCGGGAGCCGGCGGGGAGCTGTTTTTT. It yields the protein CASSLGGLAGAGGELFF.

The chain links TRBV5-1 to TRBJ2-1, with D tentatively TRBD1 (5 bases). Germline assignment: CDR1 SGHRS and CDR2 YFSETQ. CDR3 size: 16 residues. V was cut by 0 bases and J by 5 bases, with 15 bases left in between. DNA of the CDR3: TGCGCCAGCAGCTTGGACGGAGAAGGGGTCAACAATGAGCAGTTCTTC. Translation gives CASSLDGEGVNNEQFF.

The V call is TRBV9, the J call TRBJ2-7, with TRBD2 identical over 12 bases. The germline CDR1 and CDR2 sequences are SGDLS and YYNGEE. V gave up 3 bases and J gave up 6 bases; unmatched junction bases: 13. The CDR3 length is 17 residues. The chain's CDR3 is CASSARSTSGSLGEQYF. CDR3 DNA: TGTGCCAGCAGCGCAAGGTCGACTAGCGGGAGTTTAGGCGAGCAGTACTTC.

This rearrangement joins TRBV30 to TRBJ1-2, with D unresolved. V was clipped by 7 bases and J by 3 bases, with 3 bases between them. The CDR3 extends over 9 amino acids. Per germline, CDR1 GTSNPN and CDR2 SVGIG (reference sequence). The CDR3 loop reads CASDYGYTF. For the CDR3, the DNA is TGTGCCTCGGACTATGGCTACACCTTC.

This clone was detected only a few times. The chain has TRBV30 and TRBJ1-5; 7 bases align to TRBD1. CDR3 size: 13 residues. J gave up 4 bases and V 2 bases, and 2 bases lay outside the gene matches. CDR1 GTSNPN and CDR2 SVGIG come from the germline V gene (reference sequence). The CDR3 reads CAWSSTGNQPQHF. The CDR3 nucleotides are TGTGCCTGGAGTTCGACAGGGAATCAGCCCCAGCATTTT.

CDR3: CASSPGLALPPYEQYF. The CDR3 bases are TGCGCCAGCAGCCCCGGACTAGCGCTTCCCCCCTACGAGCAGTACTTC. This rearrangement joins TRBV5-1 to TRBJ2-7, with 9 positions matching TRBD2. V dropped 4 bases and J dropped 2; count of bases not matched to a gene: 10. Germline CDR1 and CDR2: SGHRS and YFSETQ. There are 16 residues in the CDR3.

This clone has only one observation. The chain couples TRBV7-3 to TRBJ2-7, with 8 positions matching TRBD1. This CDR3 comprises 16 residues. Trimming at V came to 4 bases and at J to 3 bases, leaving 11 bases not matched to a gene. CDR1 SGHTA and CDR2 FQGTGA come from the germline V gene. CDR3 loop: CASSSGTGGRLYEQYF. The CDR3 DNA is TGTGCCAGCAGCTCCGGAACAGGGGGGAGACTCTACGAGCAGTACTTC.

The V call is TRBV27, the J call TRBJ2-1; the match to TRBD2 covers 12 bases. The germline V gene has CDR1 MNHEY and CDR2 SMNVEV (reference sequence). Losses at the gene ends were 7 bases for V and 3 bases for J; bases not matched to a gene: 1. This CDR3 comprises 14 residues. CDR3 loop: CASKTSGSYNEQFF. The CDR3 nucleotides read TGTGCCAGCAAGACTAGCGGGAGCTACAATGAGCAGTTCTTC.

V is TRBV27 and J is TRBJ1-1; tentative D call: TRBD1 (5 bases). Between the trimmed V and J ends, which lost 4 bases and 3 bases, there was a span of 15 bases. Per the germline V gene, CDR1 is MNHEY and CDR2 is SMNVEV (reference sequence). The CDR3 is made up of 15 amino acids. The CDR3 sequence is CASSSSGLVYTEAFF. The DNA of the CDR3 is TGTGCCAGCAGTTCCTCGGGACTGGTCTACACTGAAGCTTTCTTT.

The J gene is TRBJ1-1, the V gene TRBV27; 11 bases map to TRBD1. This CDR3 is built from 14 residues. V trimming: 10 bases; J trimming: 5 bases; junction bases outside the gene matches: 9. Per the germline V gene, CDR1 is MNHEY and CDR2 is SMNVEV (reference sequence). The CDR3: CATIGTGGGTEAFF. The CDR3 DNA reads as TGTGCCACCATTGGGACAGGGGGAGGTACTGAAGCTTTCTTT.

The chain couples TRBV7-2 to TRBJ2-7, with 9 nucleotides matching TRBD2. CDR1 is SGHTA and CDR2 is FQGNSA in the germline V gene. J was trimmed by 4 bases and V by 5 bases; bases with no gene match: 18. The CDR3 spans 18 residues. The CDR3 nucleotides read TGTGCCAGCAGCACAGGGAGTGGGGGCGGGAGGGCCACTTACGAGCAGTACTTC. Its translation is CASSTGSGGGRATYEQYF.

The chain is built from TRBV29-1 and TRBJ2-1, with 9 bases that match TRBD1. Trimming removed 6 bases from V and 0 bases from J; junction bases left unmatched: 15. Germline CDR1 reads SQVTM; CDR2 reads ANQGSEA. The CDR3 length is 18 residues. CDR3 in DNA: TGCAGCGTGGGGGGGGAGACAGGGGGACAAAGCTCCTACAATGAGCAGTTCTTC. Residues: CSVGGETGGQSSYNEQFF.

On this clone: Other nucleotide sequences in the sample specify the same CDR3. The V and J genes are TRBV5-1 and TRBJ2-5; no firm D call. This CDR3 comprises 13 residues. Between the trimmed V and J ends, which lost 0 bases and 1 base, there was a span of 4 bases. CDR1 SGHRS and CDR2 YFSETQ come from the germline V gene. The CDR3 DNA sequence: TGCGCCAGCAGCTTGGGCAGCCAAGAGACCCAGTACTTC. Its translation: CASSLGSQETQYF. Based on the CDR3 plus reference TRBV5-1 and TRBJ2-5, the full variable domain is KAGVTQTPRYLIKTRGQQVTLSCSPISGHRSVSWYQQTPGQGLQFLFEYFSETQRNKGNFPGRFSGRQFSNSRSEMNVSTLELGDSALYLCASSLGSQETQYFGPGTRLLVL.

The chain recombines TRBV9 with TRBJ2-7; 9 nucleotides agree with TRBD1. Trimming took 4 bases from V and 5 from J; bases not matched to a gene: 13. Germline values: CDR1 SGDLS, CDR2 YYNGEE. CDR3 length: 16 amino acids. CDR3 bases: TGTGCCAGCAGCCCCACCCCGGGACAGGGAATAGACGAGCAGTACTTC. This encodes CASSPTPGQGIDEQYF.

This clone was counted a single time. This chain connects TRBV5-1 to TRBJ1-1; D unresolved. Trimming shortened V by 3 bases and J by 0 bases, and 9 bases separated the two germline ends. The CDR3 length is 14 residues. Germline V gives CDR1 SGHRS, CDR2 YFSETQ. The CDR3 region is CASSSDYMNTEAFF. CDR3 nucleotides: TGCGCCAGCAGCTCGGACTACATGAACACTGAAGCTTTCTTT.

CDR3 loop: CASSFTSGSSYNEQFF. The CDR3 region has the DNA TGCGCCAGCAGCTTCACTAGCGGGAGCTCCTACAATGAGCAGTTCTTC. The chain uses TRBV5-1 and TRBJ2-1, with TRBD2 identical over 11 bases. Losses at the gene ends were 2 bases for V and 0 bases for J; bases not matched to a gene: 1. The CDR3 covers 16 residues. Germline V gives CDR1 SGHRS, CDR2 YFSETQ.

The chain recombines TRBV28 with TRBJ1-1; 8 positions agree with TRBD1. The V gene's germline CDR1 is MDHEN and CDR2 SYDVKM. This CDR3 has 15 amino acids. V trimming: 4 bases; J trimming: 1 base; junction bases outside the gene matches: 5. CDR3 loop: CASSYDRGGNTEAFF. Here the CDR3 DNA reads TGTGCCAGCAGTTATGACAGGGGCGGGAACACTGAAGCTTTCTTT.

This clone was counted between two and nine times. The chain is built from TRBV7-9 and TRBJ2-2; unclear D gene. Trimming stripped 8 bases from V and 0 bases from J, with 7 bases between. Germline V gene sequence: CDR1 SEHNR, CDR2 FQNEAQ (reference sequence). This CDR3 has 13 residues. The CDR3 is CASGMSNTGELFF. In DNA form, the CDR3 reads TGTGCCAGCGGCATGTCGAACACCGGGGAGCTGTTTTTT. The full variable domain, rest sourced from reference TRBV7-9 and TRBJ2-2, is DTGVSQNPRHKITKRGQNVTFRCDPISEHNRLYWYRQTLGQGPEFLTYFQNEAQLEKSRLLSDRFSAERPKGSFSTLEIQRTEQGDSAMYLCASGMSNTGELFFGEGSRLTVL.

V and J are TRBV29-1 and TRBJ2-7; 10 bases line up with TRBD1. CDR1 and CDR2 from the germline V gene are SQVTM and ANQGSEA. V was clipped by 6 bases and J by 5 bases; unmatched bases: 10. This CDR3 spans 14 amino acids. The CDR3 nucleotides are TGCAGCGTCCTAGGCGGGACAGGGGTCGACGAGCAGTACTTC. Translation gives CSVLGGTGVDEQYF.